This TCR beta chain was obtained from a study of cytomegalovirus exposure and HLA in healthy donors. This CDR3 has 16 amino acids. V trimming: 3 bases; J trimming: 7 bases; junction bases outside the gene matches: 12. CDR1 is MGHRA and CDR2 is YSYEKL in the germline V gene. Broader study findings: Reports showed the classifier diagnosing cytomegalovirus status with high specificity and sensitivity. Most of the CMV-associated TCR beta chains (in a later analysis) appeared to be HLA-restricted.

To note about this clone: The antigen is undetermined.

It was with 60 Vbeta and 13 Jbeta primers that the PCR ran. Sequenced by immunoSEQ multiplex PCR; TCRdb stores in-frame clones only, minus some. The data contain around 120,000 clones, over 80% of them singletons. The receptor's source is a boy under 18 in good health and CMV-seronegative. The sample consisted of PBMCs. The chain carries TRBV4-1 and TRBJ2-1; 7 bases are shared with TRBD2. The CDR3 nucleotides are TGCGCCAGCAGCCACCGGGCGGGAGATCGAATTAATGAGCAGTTCTTC. The encoded protein is CASSHRAGDRINEQFF.